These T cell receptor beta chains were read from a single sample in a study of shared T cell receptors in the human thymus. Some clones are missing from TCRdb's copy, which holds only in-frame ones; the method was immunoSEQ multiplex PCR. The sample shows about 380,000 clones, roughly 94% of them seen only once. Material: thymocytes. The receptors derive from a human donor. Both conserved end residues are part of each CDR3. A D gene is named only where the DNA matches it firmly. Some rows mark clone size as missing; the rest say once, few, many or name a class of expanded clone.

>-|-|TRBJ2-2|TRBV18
CASPRGNTGELFF
TGTGCCAGCCCGCGGGGGAACACCGGGGAGCTGTTTTTT
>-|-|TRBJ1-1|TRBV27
CASSSPAETVSLFGNTEAFF
TGTGCCAGCAGTTCCCCGGCGGAGACAGTCTCCTTATTTGGGAACACTGAAGCTTTCTTT
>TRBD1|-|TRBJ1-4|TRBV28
CASSLTGGFEKLFF
TGTGCCAGCAGTTTGACAGGGGGCTTTGAAAAACTGTTTTTT
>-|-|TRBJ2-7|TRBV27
CASSPGRLSSYEQYF
TGTGCCAGCAGTCCAGGCCGATTAAGCTCCTACGAGCAGTACTTC
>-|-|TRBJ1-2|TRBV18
CASSPTGARYGYTF
TGTGCCAGCTCACCCACCGGGGCCAGGTATGGCTACACCTTC
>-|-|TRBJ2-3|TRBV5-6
CASSTTDTSTDTQYF
TGTGCCAGCAGCACGACAGATACTAGCACAGATACGCAGTATTTT
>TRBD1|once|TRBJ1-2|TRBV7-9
CASSRGGGCYGYTF
TGTGCCAGCAGCCGAGGAGGGGGCTGCTATGGCTACACCTTC
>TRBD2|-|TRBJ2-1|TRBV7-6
CASSLASGLAGNSYEQFF
TGTGCCAGCAGCTTAGCTAGCGGGCTAGCGGGAAACTCTTATGAGCAGTTCTTC
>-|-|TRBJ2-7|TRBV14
CASSPSGLAVGDEQYF
TGTGCCAGCAGCCCATCCGGCTTGGCGGTGGGCGACGAGCAGTACTTC
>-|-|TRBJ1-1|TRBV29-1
CSVDTQNTEAFF
TGCAGCGTTGATACCCAGAACACTGAAGCTTTCTTT
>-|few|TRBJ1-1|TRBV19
CASAGARAFF
TGTGCCAGTGCAGGGGCCAGGGCTTTCTTT
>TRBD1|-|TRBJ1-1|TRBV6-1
CASSGTGGSLNTEAFF
TGTGCCAGCAGTGGGACAGGCGGATCGTTGAACACTGAAGCTTTCTTT
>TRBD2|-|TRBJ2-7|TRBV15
CATSAPTSASLCLEQYF
TGTGCCACCAGCGCCCCAACTAGCGCCTCCCTTTGTTTAGAGCAGTACTTC
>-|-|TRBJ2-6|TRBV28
CASSPWGGPGANVLTF
TGTGCCAGCAGTCCCTGGGGGGGCCCTGGGGCCAACGTCCTGACTTTC
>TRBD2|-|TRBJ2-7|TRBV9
CASSPLTGEGPTNYEQYF
TGTGCCAGCAGCCCACTAACCGGGGAGGGTCCCACTAACTACGAGCAGTACTTC
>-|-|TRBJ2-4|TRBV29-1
CFRGGPLAKNIQYF
TGCTTCCGAGGTGGGCCCTTAGCCAAAAACATTCAGTACTTC
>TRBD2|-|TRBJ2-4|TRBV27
CASNSGDSGSSKNIQYF
TGTGCCAGCAACTCAGGGGATAGCGGGAGTTCAAAAAACATTCAGTACTTC
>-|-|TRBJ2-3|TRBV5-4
CASSFRLSDTQYF
TGTGCCAGCAGCTTCCGACTGTCAGATACGCAGTATTTT
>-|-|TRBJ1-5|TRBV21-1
CASSKAGCRRNQPQHF
TGTGCCAGCAGCAAAGCTGGGTGCAGACGCAATCAGCCCCAGCATTTT